Below, one TCR beta chain is given with its context. The antigen is undetermined. Some clones are missing from TCRdb's copy, which holds only in-frame ones; the method was immunoSEQ multiplex PCR. The table shows 62,000 or so clones, with about 96% occurring only once. V gave up 0 bases and J gave up 5 bases, with 11 bases separating them. The CDR3 is made up of 14 amino acids. In germline, CDR1 is SGHNT, CDR2 YYREEE (reference sequence). This record comes from a study of brain T cells in children with intractable seizures. The study's findings and limits: Patients' HCMV serostatus was unknown; virus specificity rests on CDR3 similarity alone.

This TCR derives from a boy younger than two with focal cortical dysplasia and intractable seizures. The chain combines TRBV5-4 with TRBJ1-2; a weak D match, TRBD1 (6 bases). This material consisted of peripheral blood, taken at surgery. The CDR3 loop is CASSLDWGAYGYTF. In DNA form, the CDR3 reads TGTGCCAGCAGCTTGGATTGGGGGGCGTATGGCTACACCTTC.